The rows below give T cell receptor beta chains drawn from one sample of a study of regulatory T cells in long-lasting Graves disease. TCRdb fed the multiplex PCR reads into MiXCR, producing one record per CDR3 protein. The table includes about 470,000 distinct CDR3 sequences, less than 25% detected once. This specimen consisted of peripheral blood mononuclear cells (PBMCs), obtained when the disease was refractory, from a patient treated with antithyroid drugs. The receptors were gathered from a female donor with Graves disease. Each CDR3 is given with its conserved first and last residue. Fields, in order: D gene, CDR3 length, clone size, V gene, J gene, CDR3 DNA, CDR3 protein. The D gene is left open where the match is weak. Clone size is not always given. Where it is, it says once, few, many or a class for expanded clones.

d_call: TRBD1
cdr3_length: 15
clone_size: few
v_call: TRBV6-5
j_call: TRBJ2-7
cdr3_nt: TGTGCCAGCAGTTTAAGACAGGGCGTAACCTACGAGCAGTACTTC
cdr3_aa: CASSLRQGVTYEQYF

d_call: .
cdr3_length: 16
clone_size: .
v_call: TRBV6-5
j_call: TRBJ1-4
cdr3_nt: TGTGCCAGCAGTTACTCGACGGGGGGTACCGCTGAAAAACTGTTTTTT
cdr3_aa: CASSYSTGGTAEKLFF

d_call: .
cdr3_length: 14
clone_size: .
v_call: TRBV7-6
j_call: TRBJ1-3
cdr3_nt: TGTGCCAGCAGCTTAGTTCCTGAGGGAAACACCATATATTTT
cdr3_aa: CASSLVPEGNTIYF

d_call: TRBD2
cdr3_length: 15
clone_size: few
v_call: TRBV28
j_call: TRBJ2-7
cdr3_nt: TGTGCCAGCATCCCCCTTGGCGGGAGTAGCTACGAGCAGTACTTC
cdr3_aa: CASIPLGGSSYEQYF

d_call: .
cdr3_length: 14
clone_size: many
v_call: TRBV13
j_call: TRBJ1-1
cdr3_nt: TGTGCCAGCAGCTTAGGAGAGAGGAACACTGAAGCTTTCTTT
cdr3_aa: CASSLGERNTEAFF

d_call: .
cdr3_length: 18
clone_size: many
v_call: TRBV27
j_call: TRBJ1-2
cdr3_nt: TGTGCCAGCAGGACCACGGGGCCGGGCCCTACCTCTAACTATGGCTACACCTTC
cdr3_aa: CASRTTGPGPTSNYGYTF

d_call: TRBD2
cdr3_length: 13
clone_size: many
v_call: TRBV13
j_call: TRBJ2-5
cdr3_nt: TGTGCCAGCAGCCCTGGCGGGAGAGAGACCCAGTACTTC
cdr3_aa: CASSPGGRETQYF

d_call: .
cdr3_length: 15
clone_size: many
v_call: TRBV28
j_call: TRBJ1-2
cdr3_nt: TGTGCCAGCCGAGATAGGGGGTCAACTAACTATGGCTACACCTTC
cdr3_aa: CASRDRGSTNYGYTF

d_call: TRBD2
cdr3_length: 19
clone_size: many
v_call: TRBV3-1
j_call: TRBJ2-6
cdr3_nt: TGTGCCAGCAGCCATGATTCGACTAGCGGGGGCTCTGGGGCCAACGTCCTGACTTTC
cdr3_aa: CASSHDSTSGGSGANVLTF

d_call: TRBD1
cdr3_length: 14
clone_size: .
v_call: TRBV7-9
j_call: TRBJ1-1
cdr3_nt: TGTGCCAGCAGCTGGGGACAGGGGAGCACTGAAGCTTTCTTT
cdr3_aa: CASSWGQGSTEAFF

d_call: .
cdr3_length: 11
clone_size: many
v_call: TRBV6-2/TRBV6-3
j_call: TRBJ2-5
cdr3_nt: TGTGCCAGCAGTTACTCCGGGACCCAGTACTTC
cdr3_aa: CASSYSGTQYF

d_call: TRBD2
cdr3_length: 16
clone_size: few
v_call: TRBV6-1
j_call: TRBJ2-7
cdr3_nt: TGTGCCAGCAGCCAGGGACTAGCGGGAGTTAGCGGCGAGCAGTACTTC
cdr3_aa: CASSQGLAGVSGEQYF

d_call: .
cdr3_length: 16
clone_size: .
v_call: TRBV6-2/TRBV6-3
j_call: TRBJ2-3
cdr3_nt: TGTGCCAGCAGGCCTCAGGGAAGGGGGACCACAGATACGCAGTATTTT
cdr3_aa: CASRPQGRGTTDTQYF

d_call: TRBD2
cdr3_length: 15
clone_size: many
v_call: TRBV7-2
j_call: TRBJ2-7
cdr3_nt: TGTGCCAGCAGCTTAGCACCGGGGGGGTTCTACGAGCAGTACTTC
cdr3_aa: CASSLAPGGFYEQYF

d_call: .
cdr3_length: 17
clone_size: .
v_call: TRBV29-1
j_call: TRBJ1-1
cdr3_nt: TGCAGCGTTGATTATGTTATAGGAAGCACAATGAACACTGAAGCTTTCTTT
cdr3_aa: CSVDYVIGSTMNTEAFF

d_call: TRBD2
cdr3_length: 15
clone_size: few
v_call: TRBV4-1
j_call: TRBJ2-7
cdr3_nt: TGCGCCAGCAGCCAACTAGCGGCCCGGCACTACGAGCAGTACTTC
cdr3_aa: CASSQLAARHYEQYF

d_call: .
cdr3_length: 12
clone_size: few
v_call: TRBV30
j_call: TRBJ2-2
cdr3_nt: TGTGCCTGGATGACTGGGGCCGGGGAGCTGTTTTTT
cdr3_aa: CAWMTGAGELFF

d_call: .
cdr3_length: 14
clone_size: few
v_call: TRBV27
j_call: TRBJ1-5
cdr3_nt: TGTGCCAGCAGTTCTGACAGAGGCAATCAGCCCCAGCATTTT
cdr3_aa: CASSSDRGNQPQHF

d_call: .
cdr3_length: 14
clone_size: many
v_call: TRBV2
j_call: TRBJ1-5
cdr3_nt: TGTGCCAGCAGTCAGATTTTACGGAATCAGCCCCAGCATTTT
cdr3_aa: CASSQILRNQPQHF

d_call: TRBD2
cdr3_length: 15
clone_size: .
v_call: TRBV14
j_call: TRBJ2-5
cdr3_nt: TGTGCCAGCAGCCAATTCAGCGGGAGAAGGGAGACCCAGTACTTC
cdr3_aa: CASSQFSGRRETQYF

d_call: .
cdr3_length: 16
clone_size: .
v_call: TRBV4-1
j_call: TRBJ1-1
cdr3_nt: TGCGCCAGCAGCCAAGAGGGCGACAGGAGAAACACTGAAGCTTTCTTT
cdr3_aa: CASSQEGDRRNTEAFF

d_call: TRBD1
cdr3_length: 19
clone_size: few
v_call: TRBV5-1
j_call: TRBJ1-4
cdr3_nt: TGCGCCAGCAGCTTGCTTCCGGGACAGGGGTCCGCGGGGGATGAAAAACTGTTTTTT
cdr3_aa: CASSLLPGQGSAGDEKLFF

d_call: .
cdr3_length: 14
clone_size: .
v_call: TRBV28
j_call: TRBJ2-3
cdr3_nt: TGTGCCAGCAGTATCACACAGGGCTCAGATACGCAGTATTTT
cdr3_aa: CASSITQGSDTQYF

d_call: TRBD1
cdr3_length: 16
clone_size: few
v_call: TRBV7-6
j_call: TRBJ2-5
cdr3_nt: TGTGCCAGCAGCGGGCCTAGACAGGGGGTGGGAGAGACCCAGTACTTC
cdr3_aa: CASSGPRQGVGETQYF

d_call: .
cdr3_length: 13
clone_size: many
v_call: TRBV6-1
j_call: TRBJ1-2
cdr3_nt: TGTGCCAGCAGTCAGAGAGTGGGGGAAGGCTACACCTTC
cdr3_aa: CASSQRVGEGYTF

d_call: .
cdr3_length: 15
clone_size: many
v_call: TRBV6-2/TRBV6-3
j_call: TRBJ1-2
cdr3_nt: TGTGCCAGCAGTTACACAGCAGATCCTAACTATGGCTACACCTTC
cdr3_aa: CASSYTADPNYGYTF

d_call: .
cdr3_length: 17
clone_size: many
v_call: TRBV28
j_call: TRBJ1-3
cdr3_nt: TGTGCCAGCAGCTCCCCAGTGCTCTTTCCAGGAGGAAACACCATATATTTT
cdr3_aa: CASSSPVLFPGGNTIYF

d_call: .
cdr3_length: 13
clone_size: .
v_call: TRBV20-1
j_call: TRBJ2-5
cdr3_nt: TGCAGTGCTAGAGATGGAGGGACCCTTGATCAGTACTTC
cdr3_aa: CSARDGGTLDQYF

d_call: .
cdr3_length: 15
clone_size: .
v_call: TRBV5-1
j_call: TRBJ1-6
cdr3_nt: TGCGCCAGCAGCACCGGACAGACGGCTAATTCACCCCTCCACTTT
cdr3_aa: CASSTGQTANSPLHF

d_call: .
cdr3_length: 15
clone_size: .
v_call: TRBV28
j_call: TRBJ2-5
cdr3_nt: TGTGCCAGCAAGGAGGGAAGGGGGTACCAAGAGACCCAGTACTTC
cdr3_aa: CASKEGRGYQETQYF

d_call: TRBD2
cdr3_length: 13
clone_size: .
v_call: TRBV6-4
j_call: TRBJ2-7
cdr3_nt: TGTGCCAGCAGTCGGACTAGGGAGGGCGAGCAGTACTTC
cdr3_aa: CASSRTREGEQYF

d_call: .
cdr3_length: 11
clone_size: many
v_call: TRBV7-2
j_call: TRBJ2-7
cdr3_nt: TGTGCCAGCAGCCCTCTCTACGAGCAGTACTTC
cdr3_aa: CASSPLYEQYF

d_call: .
cdr3_length: 14
clone_size: .
v_call: TRBV19
j_call: TRBJ1-2
cdr3_nt: TGTGCCAGTAGCCCTCTCACGGTAATTTGGGGCTACACCTTC
cdr3_aa: CASSPLTVIWGYTF

d_call: .
cdr3_length: 12
clone_size: .
v_call: TRBV19
j_call: TRBJ2-2
cdr3_nt: TGTGCCAGTAGTATGGACCCCGGGGAGCTGTTTTTT
cdr3_aa: CASSMDPGELFF

d_call: .
cdr3_length: 15
clone_size: .
v_call: TRBV3-1
j_call: TRBJ2-2
cdr3_nt: TGTGCCAGCAGCCGGGAAGACAGGAACACCGGGGAGCTGTTTTTT
cdr3_aa: CASSREDRNTGELFF

d_call: .
cdr3_length: 15
clone_size: .
v_call: TRBV11-2
j_call: TRBJ2-7
cdr3_nt: TGTGCCAGCAGCCAGCAGAAGTTGACGACCTACGAGCAGTACTTC
cdr3_aa: CASSQQKLTTYEQYF

d_call: .
cdr3_length: 12
clone_size: few
v_call: TRBV30
j_call: TRBJ2-7
cdr3_nt: TGTGCCTGGATGAAGGCGACCTACGAGCAGTACTTC
cdr3_aa: CAWMKATYEQYF

d_call: .
cdr3_length: 13
clone_size: few
v_call: TRBV9
j_call: TRBJ2-4
cdr3_nt: TGTGCCAGCAGCGCGATGTCCGGAGACATTCAGTACTTC
cdr3_aa: CASSAMSGDIQYF

d_call: TRBD2
cdr3_length: 16
clone_size: few
v_call: TRBV6-5
j_call: TRBJ2-1
cdr3_nt: TGTGCCAGCAGTTACTCGGCTAGCGGGCACTACAATGAGCAGTTCTTC
cdr3_aa: CASSYSASGHYNEQFF

d_call: .
cdr3_length: 13
clone_size: .
v_call: TRBV7-2
j_call: TRBJ2-5
cdr3_nt: TGTGCCAGCAGCATCGCGGGCGGTCAGACCCAGTACTTC
cdr3_aa: CASSIAGGQTQYF

d_call: .
cdr3_length: 12
clone_size: few
v_call: TRBV10-3
j_call: TRBJ2-7
cdr3_nt: TGTGCCATCAGTGGAGATCAATACGAGCAGTACTTC
cdr3_aa: CAISGDQYEQYF

d_call: .
cdr3_length: 13
clone_size: many
v_call: TRBV28
j_call: TRBJ2-7
cdr3_nt: TGTGCCAGCAGTTTCTCGGACGTACGAGAGCAGTACTTC
cdr3_aa: CASSFSDVREQYF

d_call: .
cdr3_length: 14
clone_size: .
v_call: TRBV14
j_call: TRBJ1-6
cdr3_nt: TGTGCCAGCAGCCAAGGCGGGGGCAATCCACCCCTCCACTTT
cdr3_aa: CASSQGGGNPPLHF

d_call: TRBD1
cdr3_length: 13
clone_size: many
v_call: TRBV5-1
j_call: TRBJ2-7
cdr3_nt: TGCGCCAGCGGCCCGACAGGGTACTACGAGCAGTACTTC
cdr3_aa: CASGPTGYYEQYF

d_call: .
cdr3_length: 14
clone_size: .
v_call: TRBV27
j_call: TRBJ1-2
cdr3_nt: TGTGCCAGCAGTTCCTTAGCGGGGGGCAACGGCTACACCTTC
cdr3_aa: CASSSLAGGNGYTF

d_call: .
cdr3_length: 14
clone_size: few
v_call: TRBV7-2
j_call: TRBJ1-5
cdr3_nt: TGTGCCAGCAGCACGGGCCCCGGCCCTCAGCCCCAGCATTTT
cdr3_aa: CASSTGPGPQPQHF

d_call: .
cdr3_length: 14
clone_size: few
v_call: TRBV20-1
j_call: TRBJ1-1
cdr3_nt: TGCAGTGCTAGAGATCTACCAGCCTACACTGAAGCTTTCTTT
cdr3_aa: CSARDLPAYTEAFF

d_call: .
cdr3_length: 12
clone_size: .
v_call: TRBV6-1
j_call: TRBJ1-5
cdr3_nt: TGTGCCAGCAGGAGGGGATCCGAGCCCCAGCATTTT
cdr3_aa: CASRRGSEPQHF

d_call: .
cdr3_length: 18
clone_size: few
v_call: TRBV28
j_call: TRBJ1-6
cdr3_nt: TGTGCCAGCAGTCCCCCCGCGGGTCTACAATACTATAATTCACCCCTCCACTTT
cdr3_aa: CASSPPAGLQYYNSPLHF

d_call: .
cdr3_length: 15
clone_size: few
v_call: TRBV7-3
j_call: TRBJ2-5
cdr3_nt: TGTGCCAGCAGCCCCAGTGGGGACCCGATGGAGACCCAGTACTTC
cdr3_aa: CASSPSGDPMETQYF

d_call: .
cdr3_length: 16
clone_size: many
v_call: TRBV12-3/TRBV12-4
j_call: TRBJ1-1
cdr3_nt: TGTGCCAGCAGTTCCCTTGGAGGCTCGGGGAACACTGAAGCTTTCTTT
cdr3_aa: CASSSLGGSGNTEAFF

d_call: TRBD2
cdr3_length: 20
clone_size: few
v_call: TRBV7-8
j_call: TRBJ2-2
cdr3_nt: TGTGCCAGCAGCTTAAAAACCCCGACTAGCACCCGCGCGAACACCGGGGAGCTGTTTTTT
cdr3_aa: CASSLKTPTSTRANTGELFF

d_call: TRBD1
cdr3_length: 15
clone_size: many
v_call: TRBV27
j_call: TRBJ1-6
cdr3_nt: TGTGCCAGCAGTCCAAGGGACAGGGCAAATTCACCCCTCCACTTT
cdr3_aa: CASSPRDRANSPLHF

d_call: .
cdr3_length: 11
clone_size: few
v_call: TRBV30
j_call: TRBJ2-7
cdr3_nt: TGTGCCTGGCAGGTCCGGCGCGAGCAGTACTTC
cdr3_aa: CAWQVRREQYF